This T cell receptor (beta chain) was identified in a study of cytomegalovirus exposure and HLA in healthy donors. Germline loops: CDR1 MNHNS, CDR2 SASEGT. Trimming removed 4 bases from V and 8 bases from J; junction bases left unmatched: 12. The CDR3 has 16 amino acids. Findings of the study overall: The classifier, whose performance was assessed in both the original and validation cohorts, reportedly diagnosed cytomegalovirus status with high specificity and sensitivity.

With regard to this clone: The antigen remains undetermined.

The study ran its PCR with 60 Vbeta and 13 Jbeta primers. Profiling relied on immunoSEQ multiplex PCR, and the TCRdb table lists in-frame clones only, not all of them. This repertoire shows about 98,000 clones, more than 60% found once; its top ten account for 9.5% to 13%. The chain couples TRBV6-1 to TRBJ2-3; 10 nucleotides line up with TRBD2. The sample was PBMCs. This TCR derives from a man between 18 and 35 years old in good health and CMV-seropositive. CDR3 sequence reads: CASSVERGGSLGTQYF. The CDR3 bases are TGTGCCAGCAGTGTTGAGCGGGGGGGCTCTTTAGGTACGCAGTATTTT.